This T cell receptor beta chain derives from a study of Ad26.COV2.S vaccination and SARS-CoV-2 variants. Overall study: Into the muscle, Ad26.COV2.S was dosed once or twice, 56 days apart. Findings and limits, study-wide: Measurement of non-spike TCR breadth gave similar results in vaccine and placebo recipients. TCR breadth and depth estimates may have understated total T cell responses.

Germline CDR1 reads KGHSH; CDR2 reads LQKENI. This CDR3 has 15 amino acids. V gave up 0 bases and J gave up 3 bases, with 11 bases separating them. A note on this clone: Its antigen remains unidentified.

Sample treatment: 19 received Ad26.COV2.S at low or high dose, single or two shots; about 5 received placebo; per-sample allocation not given. Collection of the samples took place on day 63 after the first injection of vaccine or placebo. This table comes from immunoSEQ multiplex PCR, and its TCRdb copy is limited to in-frame clones, with some not included. Among hundreds of thousands of clones listed, approximately 89% were seen once. The sequence derives from a person between 18 and 60 years old who received the Ad26.COV2.S COVID-19 vaccine or a placebo. The rearrangement joins TRBV18 to TRBJ1-1, with D uncertain. This specimen consisted of peripheral blood, obtained in a trial of Ad26.COV2.S vaccine versus placebo. The CDR3 nucleotides read TGTGCCAGCTCACCACCGGGGTTGAGGGACACTGAAGCTTTCTTT. Residues: CASSPPGLRDTEAFF.